This T cell receptor (beta chain) was recorded in a study of shared clonotypes between healthy human individuals. The CDR3 totals 14 residues. Germline values: CDR1 MDHEN, CDR2 SYDVKM. The V gene lost 1 base and the J gene lost 4 bases, with 10 bases spanning the gap. Using immunoSEQ multiplex PCR, the repertoire was profiled, and TCRdb retains in-frame clones only, with some absent. The table lists around 2.1 million clones, about 94% of them singletons. There were only Caucasian adults among the donors, and all lived in Nashville, Tennessee. The origin of this receptor is a man younger than 30 in good health. Sequencing input: naive CD4+ T cells sorted from blood. Described subset: CD45RA+ positively selected. The chain has TRBV28 and TRBJ1-2; D is unresolved. CDR3 bases: TGTGCCAGCAGTTTATCGGGAGGGTTCTATGGCTACACCTTC. It specifies CASSLSGGFYGYTF.